This T cell receptor (beta chain) is drawn from a study of neurological immune-mediated disorders. Whole-study findings and limits: Private repertoires in all groups were suggested by the absence of shared CDR3 amino acid sequences among expanded clones across subjects. The most TCR clonal expansion was seen in HTLV-1-associated myelopathy, whereas the least was seen in multiple sclerosis, below the level in healthy controls.

V was clipped by 3 bases and J by 2 bases, with 14 bases between them. In germline, CDR1 is MGHRA, CDR2 YSYEKL. This CDR3 has 15 amino acids. This clonotype was detected ten times or more. No antigen is known for it. cDNA synthesis was performed by 5'RACE with 10-nucleotide random UMIs. TCRdb reanalysed the 5' RACE reads using MiXCR and keeps one entry per CDR3 protein. The data contain fewer than 90,000 distinct CDR3 sequences, 5.2% of them seen just once; the ten biggest clones take up just under 7.5%. This clonotype was obtained from a man in his late teens or twenties with multiple sclerosis. V gene TRBV4-1 combines with J gene TRBJ2-7; no clear D. The sample consisted of PBMCs. CDR3 nucleotide sequence: TGCGCCAGCAGCCAGACCACGGCAGCCACCTACGAGCAGTACTTC. Amino acids: CASSQTTAATYEQYF.